The 4 T cell receptor beta chains below all came from one sample that was sequenced in a study of blood T cell repertoires in COVID-19. TCRdb's table, derived via immunoSEQ multiplex PCR, lists solely in-frame clones and lacks some. Of about 160,000 clones listed, 75% to 85% were seen once; the top ten hold roughly 3.4%. Input material: PBMCs or T cells enriched from blood (not recorded which). The source of these receptors is a woman aged 60-75 years who had recovered from COVID-19.

The chain is built from TRBV5-6 and TRBJ2-7, with 9 bases identical to TRBD1. The CDR3 is made up of 15 amino acids. The J segment lost 5 bases and the V segment lost 0 bases, leaving 6 bases of the junction unmatched. The germline CDR1 and CDR2 sequences are SGHDT and YYEEEE. The CDR3 protein is CASSLATQGAHEQYF. The CDR3 DNA sequence: TGTGCCAGCAGCTTGGCGACACAGGGGGCCCACGAGCAGTACTTC.

V is TRBV18 and J is TRBJ2-1; TRBD1 aligns across 7 bases. J was trimmed by 7 bases and V by 0 bases; bases with no gene match: 9. Germline V lookup: CDR1 KGHSH, CDR2 LQKENI. This CDR3 has 16 residues. In DNA form, the CDR3 reads TGTGCCAGCTCACCACCGTTAACAGGGGAGAAAAATGAGCAGTTCTTC. This gives the protein CASSPPLTGEKNEQFF.

The chain carries TRBV6-5 and TRBJ1-5, with D possibly matching TRBD1 (5 bases). The CDR3 contains 12 residues. From germline, CDR1 is MNHEY and CDR2 SVGAGI. V shed 7 bases and J shed 5 bases, with 9 bases lying between them. CDR3 DNA: TGTGCCAGCAAACGGGGGGATCAGCCCCAGCATTTT. As protein: CASKRGDQPQHF.

The chain is built from TRBV12-5 and TRBJ1-5; D remains unclear. The CDR3 spans 16 residues. Germline V gives CDR1 LGHNT, CDR2 FRNRAP. The V end was cut by 5 bases, the J end by 3 bases, with 17 bases between. The CDR3 DNA sequence: TGTGCTAGTGGTCCCGCCGGCGGGGATGACAATCAGCCCCAGCATTTT. Translation: CASGPAGGDDNQPQHF.